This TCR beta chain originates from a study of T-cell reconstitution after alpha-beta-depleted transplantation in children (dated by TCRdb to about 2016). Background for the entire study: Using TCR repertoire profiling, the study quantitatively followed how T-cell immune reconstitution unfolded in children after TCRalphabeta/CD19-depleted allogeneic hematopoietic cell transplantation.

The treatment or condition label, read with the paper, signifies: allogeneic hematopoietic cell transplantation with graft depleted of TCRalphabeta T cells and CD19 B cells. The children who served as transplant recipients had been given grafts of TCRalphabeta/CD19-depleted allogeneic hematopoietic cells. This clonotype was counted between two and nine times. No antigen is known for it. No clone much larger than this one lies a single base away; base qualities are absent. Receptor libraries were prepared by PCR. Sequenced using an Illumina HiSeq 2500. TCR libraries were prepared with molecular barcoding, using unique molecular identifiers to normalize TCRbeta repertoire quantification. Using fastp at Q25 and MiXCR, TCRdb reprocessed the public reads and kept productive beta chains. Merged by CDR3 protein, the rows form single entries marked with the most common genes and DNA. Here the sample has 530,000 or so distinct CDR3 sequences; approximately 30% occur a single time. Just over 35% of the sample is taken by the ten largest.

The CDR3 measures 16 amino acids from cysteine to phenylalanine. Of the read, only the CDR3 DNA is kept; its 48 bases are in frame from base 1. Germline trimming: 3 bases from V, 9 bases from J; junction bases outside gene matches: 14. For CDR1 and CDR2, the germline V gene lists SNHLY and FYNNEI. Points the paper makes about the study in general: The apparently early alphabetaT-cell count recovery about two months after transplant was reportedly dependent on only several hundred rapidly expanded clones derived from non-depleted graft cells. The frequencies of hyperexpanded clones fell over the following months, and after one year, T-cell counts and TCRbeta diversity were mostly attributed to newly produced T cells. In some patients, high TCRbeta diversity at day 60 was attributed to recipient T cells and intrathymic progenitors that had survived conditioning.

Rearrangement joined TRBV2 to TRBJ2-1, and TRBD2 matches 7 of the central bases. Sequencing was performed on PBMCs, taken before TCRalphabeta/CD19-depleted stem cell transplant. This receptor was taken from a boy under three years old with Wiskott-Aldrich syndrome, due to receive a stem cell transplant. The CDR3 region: CASSDPSRENIGEQFF. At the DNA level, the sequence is TGTGCCAGCAGTGACCCATCGCGGGAGAATATAGGTGAGCAGTTCTTC.